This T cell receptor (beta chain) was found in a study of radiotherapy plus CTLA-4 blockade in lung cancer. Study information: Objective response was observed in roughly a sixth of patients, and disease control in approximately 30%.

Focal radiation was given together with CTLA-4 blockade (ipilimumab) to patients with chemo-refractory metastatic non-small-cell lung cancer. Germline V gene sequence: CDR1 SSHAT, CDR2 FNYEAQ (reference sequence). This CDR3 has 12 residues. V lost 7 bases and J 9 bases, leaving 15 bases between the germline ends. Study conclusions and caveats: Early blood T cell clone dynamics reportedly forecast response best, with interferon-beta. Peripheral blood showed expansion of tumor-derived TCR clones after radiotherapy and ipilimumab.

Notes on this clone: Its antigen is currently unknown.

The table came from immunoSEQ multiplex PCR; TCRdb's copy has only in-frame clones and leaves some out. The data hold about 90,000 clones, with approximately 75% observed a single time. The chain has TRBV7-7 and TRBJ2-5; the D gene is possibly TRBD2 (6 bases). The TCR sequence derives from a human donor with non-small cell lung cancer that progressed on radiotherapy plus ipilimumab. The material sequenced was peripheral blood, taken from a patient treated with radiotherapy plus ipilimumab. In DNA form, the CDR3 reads TGTGCCAGCACCCCAGGAGGGGTTTCCCAGTACTTC. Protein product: CASTPGGVSQYF.